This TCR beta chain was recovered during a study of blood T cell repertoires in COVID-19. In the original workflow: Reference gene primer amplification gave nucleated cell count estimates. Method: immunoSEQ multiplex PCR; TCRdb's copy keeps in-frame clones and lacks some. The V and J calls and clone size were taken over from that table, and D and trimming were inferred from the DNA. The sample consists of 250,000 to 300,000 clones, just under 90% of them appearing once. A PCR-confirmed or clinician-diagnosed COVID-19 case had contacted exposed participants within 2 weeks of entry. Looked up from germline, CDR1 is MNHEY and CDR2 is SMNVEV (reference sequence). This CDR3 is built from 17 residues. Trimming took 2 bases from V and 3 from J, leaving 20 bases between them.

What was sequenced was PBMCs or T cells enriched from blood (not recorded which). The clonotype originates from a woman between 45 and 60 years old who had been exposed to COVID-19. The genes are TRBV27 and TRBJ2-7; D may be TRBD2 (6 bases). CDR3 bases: TGTGCCAGCAGTTTACGCTCAGACGGGAGAGGGAACTACGAGCAGTACTTC. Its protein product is CASSLRSDGRGNYEQYF.